A single sample gave rise to the 17 T cell receptor beta chains below, sequenced in a study of blood T cell repertoires in COVID-19. Data came from immunoSEQ multiplex PCR; TCRdb stores just in-frame clones and leaves some out. The data show some 150,000 clones, 65% to 85% seen once. The sequencing sample was made of peripheral blood. The receptor source for this set is a human donor with acute or convalescent COVID-19. The donor label of this sample is uncertain.

This chain links TRBV7-6 with TRBJ2-3; 12 bases line up with TRBD2. Germline-derived CDR1 and CDR2 are SGHVS and FNYEAQ. The CDR3 runs to 16 residues. The ends lost 3 bases at V and 6 bases at J; junction bases unmatched: 7. CDR3 in DNA: TGTGCCAGCAGCTTTGAGACTAGCGGGAGATTCGATACGCAGTATTTT. Amino acid sequence: CASSFETSGRFDTQYF.

The rearrangement joins TRBV28 to TRBJ1-4; tentative D call: TRBD1 (6 bases). This CDR3 is built from 13 residues. V shed 5 bases and J shed 3 bases, with 7 bases lying between them. CDR1 is MDHEN and CDR2 is SYDVKM in the germline V gene. CDR3 region: CASSGGPNEKLFF. CDR3 bases: TGTGCCAGCAGTGGGGGCCCTAATGAAAAACTGTTTTTT.

This chain uses TRBV19 with TRBJ2-7, with 10 bases aligning to TRBD1. The V gene end was trimmed by 1 base and the J gene end by 6 bases; junction bases not matched to a gene: 9. CDR1 and CDR2 from the germline V gene are LNHDA and SQIVND (reference sequence). CDR3 length equals 16 residues. Here the CDR3 DNA reads TGTGCCAGTAGTATAGCCTCGGGACAGGGGCCCCTCGAGCAGTACTTC. Translation: CASSIASGQGPLEQYF.

This CDR3 reads CASSLRGPADEQYF. In DNA form, the CDR3 reads TGTGCCAGCAGTTTAAGGGGGCCAGCAGACGAGCAGTACTTC. The chain combines TRBV28 with TRBJ2-7; TRBD1 matches 7 bases. Trimming cost V 2 bases and J 5 bases; bases outside gene matches: 6. CDR3 length equals 14 residues. Germline V gene lookup returns CDR1 MDHEN and CDR2 SYDVKM. Drawing the rest from reference TRBV28 and TRBJ2-7, the complete variable domain is DVKVTQSSRYLVKRTGEKVFLECVQDMDHENMFWYRQDPGLGLRLIYFSYDVKMKEKGDIPEGYSVSREKKERFSLILESASTNQTSMYLCASSLRGPADEQYFGPGTRLTVT.

Concerning this clone itself: The junction shows a germline mismatch at one end, possibly a read error. The chain employs TRBV7-7 and TRBJ1-3; 7 bases are a match to TRBD1. This CDR3 spans 16 amino acids. Germline loops: CDR1 SSHAT, CDR2 FNYEAQ (reference sequence). This CDR3 reads CASSLGQQGSGNTIYF. As DNA, the CDR3 is TGTGCTAGCAGCTTAGGGCAACAGGGGTCTGGAAACACCATATATTTT.

This clone came up a few times. V and J are TRBV2 and TRBJ1-6, with 7 bases aligning to TRBD1. The CDR3 is 15 residues long. CDR1 is SNHLY, CDR2 FYNNEI, per germline. The V segment lost 0 bases and the J segment 4 bases; nucleotides outside the gene matches: 0. The CDR3 is CASSEAGQYNSPLHF. The CDR3 region has the DNA TGTGCCAGCAGTGAAGCGGGACAGTATAATTCACCCCTCCACTTT.

The chain is built from TRBV6-1 and TRBJ1-1, with 8 nucleotides matching TRBD1. The V and J ends lost 4 bases and 2 bases, in that order; junction bases with no gene match: 9. Per germline, CDR1 MNHNS and CDR2 SASEGT. CDR3 length equals 16 residues. For the CDR3, the DNA is TGTGCCAGCAGTGCACCTACAGGGGGGGGTAACACTGAAGCTTTCTTT. Protein: CASSAPTGGGNTEAFF.

A remark on this clone: The same CDR3 also results from other DNA sequences found in this sample. J is TRBJ2-7 and V is TRBV28, with D possibly being TRBD2 (6 bases). The CDR3 covers 13 residues. Germline V gene data show CDR1 as MDHEN and CDR2 as SYDVKM. Deletions cut 6 bases from V and 4 bases from J, with 13 bases between. The CDR3 sequence: CASSPLAPYEQYF. The CDR3 DNA reads TGTGCCAGCAGCCCCCTAGCGCCTTACGAGCAGTACTTC.

The chain is built from TRBV4-2 and TRBJ2-2; the D is unclear. Germline lookup yields CDR1 LGHNA and CDR2 YNFKEQ. CDR3 length equals 15 residues. V was shortened by 4 bases and J by 3 bases, with 12 bases between the two germline ends. The CDR3 loop reads CASSPRGGDTGELFF. The CDR3 DNA reads TGTGCCAGCAGCCCCCGAGGTGGCGACACCGGGGAGCTGTTTTTT.

The J gene is TRBJ1-4, the V gene TRBV5-1; TRBD1 agrees at 7 bases. This CDR3 is built from 13 residues. V shed 4 bases and J 8 bases; nucleotides not matched to a gene: 5. Germline assignment: CDR1 SGHRS and CDR2 YFSETQ. The CDR3 protein is CASSPGQNEKLFF. The CDR3, as DNA: TGCGCCAGCAGCCCGGGACAGAACGAAAAACTGTTTTTT. Filled out from reference TRBV5-1 and TRBJ1-4, the complete variable domain reads KAGVTQTPRYLIKTRGQQVTLSCSPISGHRSVSWYQQTPGQGLQFLFEYFSETQRNKGNFPGRFSGRQFSNSRSEMNVSTLELGDSALYLCASSPGQNEKLFFGSGTQLSVL.

This chain uses TRBV5-5 with TRBJ2-7, with 11 nucleotides matching TRBD2. The germline gives CDR1 SGHKS, CDR2 YYEKEE (reference sequence). The trim removed 0 bases at V and 1 base at J, leaving 3 bases unmatched. This CDR3 is 16 amino acids long. DNA of the CDR3: TGTGCCAGCAGCTTGGCCGGGACTAGCGGATCCTACGAGCAGTACTTC. Its protein product is CASSLAGTSGSYEQYF.

The chain carries TRBV19 and TRBJ2-3; D possibly corresponds to TRBD1 (5 bases). V lost 5 bases and J 0 bases, leaving 12 bases between the germline ends. Germline values: CDR1 LNHDA, CDR2 SQIVND (reference sequence). This CDR3 comprises 15 residues. CDR3 nucleotides: TGTGCCAGTAGTCTTACAGGTACTAGCACAGATACGCAGTATTTT. Translating it yields CASSLTGTSTDTQYF.

This chain's CDR3 is CASSLQGTSGKYEQYF. CDR3 coding DNA: TGTGCCAGCAGCTTACAGGGGACTAGCGGGAAATACGAGCAGTACTTC. The chain uses TRBV7-3 and TRBJ2-7; TRBD2 agrees at 13 bases. CDR1 is SGHTA and CDR2 is FQGTGA in the germline V gene. The CDR3 covers 16 residues. V lost 2 bases and J lost 4; bases outside the gene matches: 5.

The chain combines TRBV19 with TRBJ2-7; 8 bases line up with TRBD1. V lost 3 bases, J lost 7 bases, and 14 bases stayed unmatched. Germline CDR1 and CDR2: LNHDA and SQIVND (reference sequence). The CDR3 runs 16 residues. Here the CDR3 reads CASSILPGQVGLEQYF. The CDR3 bases are TGTGCCAGTAGTATCCTACCGGGACAGGTTGGCTTAGAGCAGTACTTC. The full variable domain, rest sourced from reference TRBV19 and TRBJ2-7, is DGGITQSPKYLFRKEGQNVTLSCEQNLNHDAMYWYRQDPGQGLRLIYYSQIVNDFQKGDIAEGYSVSREKKESFPLTVTSAQKNPTAFYLCASSILPGQVGLEQYFGPGTRLTVT.

The CDR3 DNA is TGTGCCAGCAGCTCTGGGGCCGGGACTACTATTGGCATTCAGTACTTC. Translated, it gives CASSSGAGTTIGIQYF. The gene calls are TRBV5-5 and TRBJ2-4, with 7 bases identical to TRBD2. There are 16 residues in the CDR3. V was clipped by 3 bases and J by 9 bases; unmatched bases: 15. Germline V gives CDR1 SGHKS, CDR2 YYEKEE (reference sequence).

This chain connects TRBV9 to TRBJ1-1; 7 bases fit TRBD1. Germline lookup yields CDR1 SGDLS and CDR2 YYNGEE. The CDR3 totals 14 residues. Trimming cost V 0 bases and J 7 bases; bases outside gene matches: 6. CDR3 sequence: CASSVGGTAIEAFF. CDR3 sequence (DNA): TGTGCCAGCAGCGTAGGGGGGACAGCTATTGAAGCTTTCTTT.

V gene TRBV5-1 combines with J gene TRBJ1-6, with 7 bases that match TRBD1. The CDR3 has 13 amino acids. CDR1 and CDR2 (germline): SGHRS, YFSETQ. V lost 4 bases, J lost 8 bases, and 3 bases stayed unmatched. The CDR3 region is CASSPDRDSPLHF. DNA for the CDR3: TGCGCCAGCAGCCCCGACAGGGATTCACCCCTCCACTTT.